A selection of T cell receptor beta chains follows, all from one sample in a study of CD8+ T cells in alopecia areata. Repertoires were generated with immunoSEQ multiplex PCR, while TCRdb's copy carries only in-frame clones and drops some. Seen here are 110,000 or so clones, 55% to 70% observed once, and the top ten hold around 2.7%. Material: CD4+ T cells sorted from blood. These receptors were taken from a human donor in good health. The CDR3 runs from the conserved cysteine through the conserved F or W. The order of the fields is J gene, D gene, clone size, V gene, CDR3 length, CDR3 DNA, CDR3 protein. A D gene is named only where the DNA matches it firmly. The size entry is marked missing in some rows and otherwise reads once, few, many or a size class.

TRBJ2-5	-	-	TRBV6-5	15	TGTGCCAGCACCCCTTTGGGGATCTCACAAGAGACCCAGTACTTC	CASTPLGISQETQYF
TRBJ2-1	TRBD2	few	TRBV4-1	16	TGCGCCAGCAGCCATCTATTGGCTAGCGGGTGGGGTGAGCAGTTCTTC	CASSHLLASGWGEQFF
TRBJ1-2	-	few	TRBV29-1	11	TGCAGCGTTGGAGGAGCCGATGGCTACACCTTC	CSVGGADGYTF
TRBJ2-7	-	once	TRBV11-1	14	TGTGCCAGCAGTCAGCCGGGACGGACCTACGAGCAGTACTTC	CASSQPGRTYEQYF
TRBJ1-1	TRBD1	-	TRBV5-6	15	TGTGCCAGCAGCTTGGGACAGGGCATGAACACTGAAGCTTTCTTT	CASSLGQGMNTEAFF
TRBJ2-3	-	-	TRBV30	15	TGTGCCTGGAGTGTGCGGCGAAGAATCACAGATACGCAGTATTTT	CAWSVRRRITDTQYF
TRBJ2-5	TRBD2	few	TRBV29-1	14	TGCAGCGTCCACGGACTAGCGGGAGGAGAGACCCAGTACTTC	CSVHGLAGGETQYF
TRBJ1-1	TRBD1	few	TRBV5-1	14	TGCGCCAGCAGCTTGGAACAGGGGAACTCTGAAGCTTTCTTT	CASSLEQGNSEAFF
TRBJ1-1	-	few	TRBV30	10	TGTGCCTGGGGACGCATTGGGGCTTTCTTT	CAWGRIGAFF
TRBJ2-5	TRBD2	-	TRBV5-4	15	TGTGCCAGCAGACTAGCCGGGACTAGACAAGAGACCCAGTACTTC	CASRLAGTRQETQYF
TRBJ2-3	-	-	TRBV10-2	16	TGCGCCAGCAGGCCACAGGGGCGGGGCCAAGCAGATACGCAGTATTTT	CASRPQGRGQADTQYF
TRBJ2-1	TRBD1	-	TRBV4-1	15	TGCGCCAGCAGATTTGGACAGGGAGGCCGTAATGAGCAGTTCTTC	CASRFGQGGRNEQFF
TRBJ1-1	-	few	TRBV29-1	15	TGCAGCGTTGAGAACTCAATGGGAGCTAACACTGAAGCTTTCTTT	CSVENSMGANTEAFF
TRBJ2-1	TRBD1	once	TRBV5-6	15	TGTGCCAGCAGCTTACCGGGACAGGGCTACAATGAGCAGTTCTTC	CASSLPGQGYNEQFF
TRBJ2-3	TRBD2	-	TRBV2	15	TGTGCCAGCAACGAGGGACTAGCGGGCACAGATACGCAGTATTTT	CASNEGLAGTDTQYF
TRBJ2-1	-	-	TRBV5-1	14	TGCGCCAGCACCGATCAAACCTCCTACAATGAGCAGTTCTTC	CASTDQTSYNEQFF
TRBJ2-5	-	few	TRBV27	11	TGTGCCAGCATGGTCGGGGAGACCCAGTACTTC	CASMVGETQYF
TRBJ2-5	TRBD1	-	TRBV4-2	15	TGTGCCAGCAGCCAAGACGGGACAGGCGGAGAGACCCAGTACTTC	CASSQDGTGGETQYF